Listed below are T cell receptor beta chains from one sample, sequenced in a study of blood T cell repertoires in COVID-19. The table came from immunoSEQ multiplex PCR; TCRdb's copy has only in-frame clones and leaves some out. The repertoire holds around 25,000 clones, with approximately 88% as singletons. The sample consisted of peripheral blood. Receptors were obtained from a woman in her 70s with active COVID-19. The CDR3 runs from the conserved cysteine through the conserved F or W. The D gene is left open where the match is weak. Clone size is not always given. Where it is, it says once, few, many or a class for expanded clones.

>NA|TRBV4-3|TRBJ2-7|TRBD2
TGCGCCAGCAGCCAAGATAGTTCTAGCGGGGCCTTCTACGAGCAGTACTTC
CASSQDSSSGAFYEQYF
>NA|TRBV18|TRBJ1-6|TRBD1
TGTGCCAGCTCACCTTTGGGACAGGATAATTCACCCCTCCACTTT
CASSPLGQDNSPLHF
>once|TRBV5-6|TRBJ1-2|TRBD1
TGTGCCAGCAGCTTGGCGGCGGCAGGGGGCTCCCGGGTGAGAGGCTACACCTTC
CASSLAAAGGSRVRGYTF
>NA|TRBV20-1|TRBJ1-4|NA
TGCAGTGCTAGTAGGCGGACTAATAAAAAACTGTTTTTT
CSASRRTNKKLFF
>NA|TRBV5-6|TRBJ2-2|NA
TGTGCCAGCACCTTGACGGGGTCCTACACCGGGGAGCTGTTTTTT
CASTLTGSYTGELFF
>NA|TRBV6-1|TRBJ2-7|NA
TGTGCCAGCAGTGATCGAGGGTATGAGCAGTACTTC
CASSDRGYEQYF
>once|TRBV4-2|TRBJ1-2|NA
TGTGCCAGCAGCCAAGTAGGGGGAGGGGGCTATGGCTACACCTTC
CASSQVGGGGYGYTF
>NA|TRBV6-9|TRBJ1-6|TRBD1
TGTGCCAGCAGTTATCATACTCAGGGGGCGAGCTCCTATAATTCACCCCTCCACTTT
CASSYHTQGASSYNSPLHF
>NA|TRBV21-1|TRBJ2-5|NA
TGTGCCAGCAGCAAGGGTACAACAGGGGGCGGTGAGACCCAGTACTTC
CASSKGTTGGGETQYF
>NA|TRBV19|TRBJ2-7|TRBD2
TGTGCCAGTAGGATAGCGGGGGGCTACGAGCAGTACTTC
CASRIAGGYEQYF
>few|TRBV6-5|TRBJ1-5|NA
TGTGCCAGCAGTCTGGACAGAAGCAATCAGCCCCAGCATTTT
CASSLDRSNQPQHF
>NA|TRBV7-3|TRBJ2-2|TRBD1
TGTGCCAGCAGCCTCGACAGGGACACCGGGGAGCTGTTTTTT
CASSLDRDTGELFF
>NA|TRBV28|TRBJ2-7|NA
TGTGCCAGCATACCATGGGGGGTTGCAGCGCGAACCTACGAGCAGTACTTC
CASIPWGVAARTYEQYF
>once|TRBV5-4|TRBJ2-5|TRBD2
TGTGCCAGCAGCACCCCTAGCGGGGGGGCCGAGACCCAGTACTTC
CASSTPSGGAETQYF
>NA|TRBV5-1|TRBJ2-2|TRBD2
TGCGCCAGCAGCCTTGTGACTAGCGGGGGGGCCGGGGAGCTGTTTTTT
CASSLVTSGGAGELFF
>NA|TRBV12-3/TRBV12-4|TRBJ2-2|NA
TGTGCCAGCAGGGATAGACGGGGCGGGGAGCTGTTTTTT
CASRDRRGGELFF
>NA|TRBV4-3|TRBJ1-4|TRBD1
TGCGCCAGCAGCCAAGATGTAGGGGGCTGGAGAGAACTGTTTTTT
CASSQDVGGWRELFF
>NA|TRBV28|TRBJ2-5|TRBD1
TGTGCCAGCAGTCGTGACAGGGGATGGGTGACCCAGTACTTC
CASSRDRGWVTQYF
>NA|TRBV5-4|TRBJ2-1|TRBD1
TGTGCCAGCAGCTCGACAGGGGGCGCGAGAAATGAGCAGTTCTTC
CASSSTGGARNEQFF
>NA|TRBV27|TRBJ2-1|NA
TGTGCCAGCAGGCTGGGAGGTAGCTCCTACAATGAGCAGTTCTTC
CASRLGGSSYNEQFF
>NA|TRBV6-5|TRBJ2-7|TRBD2
TGTGCCAGCAGTTATATTAGCGGGGGACACGAGCAGTACTTC
CASSYISGGHEQYF
>NA|TRBV4-2|TRBJ1-2|TRBD1
TGTGCCAGCAGCCAGAGGGACAGGGTAGATAATGGCTACACCTTC
CASSQRDRVDNGYTF
>NA|TRBV4-1|TRBJ2-3|TRBD2
TGCGCCAGCAGCCAAGTCAGCGGGGGGGTTTTAGATACGCAGTATTTT
CASSQVSGGVLDTQYF
>NA|TRBV14|TRBJ1-2|NA
TGTGCCAGCAGCCAAGATGGGAGGCTTGGCTATGGCTACACCTTC
CASSQDGRLGYGYTF
>NA|TRBV29-1|TRBJ1-2|NA
TGCAGCGTTTTGGGGCACTATGGCTACACCTTC
CSVLGHYGYTF
>NA|TRBV5-6|TRBJ2-7|NA
TGTGCCAGCAGCTTGGTCAGGGTGTCCTACGAGCAGTACTTC
CASSLVRVSYEQYF
>NA|TRBV7-9|TRBJ2-3|NA
TGTGCCAGCAGCTTAGGTGCCAGCGAGGCAGATACGCAGTATTTT
CASSLGASEADTQYF
>NA|TRBV12-3/TRBV12-4|TRBJ2-5|TRBD1
TGTGCCAGCAGTAAAGGGACAGTGGAGACCCAGTACTTC
CASSKGTVETQYF
>NA|TRBV5-5|TRBJ2-1|TRBD2
TGTGCCAGCAGCGCGGGACTAGCGGGGGGCAATGAGCAGTTCTTC
CASSAGLAGGNEQFF
>NA|TRBV21-1|TRBJ2-4|NA
TGTGCCAGCAGCGGAACCGGGCAGGAGGGCATTCAGTACTTC
CASSGTGQEGIQYF
>NA|TRBV28|TRBJ2-5|NA
TGTGCCAGCAGTCCTTGGGGGGGCGAGACCCAGTACTTC
CASSPWGGETQYF
>NA|TRBV5-5|TRBJ2-3|TRBD2
TGTGCCAGCAGTTTGGGACTAGCGGGGAACTGGGGTACGCAGTATTTT
CASSLGLAGNWGTQYF
>NA|TRBV4-3|TRBJ2-1|TRBD2
TGCGCCAGCAGCCAAGGTCTCCCGGGACTACTCCCCGTCTTAGGGCAGTTCTTC
CASSQGLPGLLPVLGQFF
>NA|TRBV7-3|TRBJ2-1|TRBD2
TGTGCCAGCAGCTACTTTAGCGGGGGGGCTCACAATGAGCAGTTCTTC
CASSYFSGGAHNEQFF
>NA|TRBV4-2|TRBJ1-2|NA
TGTGCCAGCAGCTTCGAAACAGGGAGCAGCGATGGCTACACCTTC
CASSFETGSSDGYTF
>NA|TRBV7-3|TRBJ2-2|TRBD2
TGTGCCAGCAGCTCGGTGCCGGGGGGAGTCACCGGGGAGCTGTTTTTT
CASSSVPGGVTGELFF
>few|TRBV9|TRBJ2-5|NA
TGTGCCAGCAGCGTATATATAGGGGGGGTAGGAGAGACCCAGTACTTC
CASSVYIGGVGETQYF
>NA|TRBV4-1|TRBJ2-1|TRBD2
TGCGCCAGCAGCCAAAAAATCTCGGGACTAGCGGGGGGGAATGAGCAGTTCTTC
CASSQKISGLAGGNEQFF
>NA|TRBV6-5|TRBJ2-7|TRBD2
TGTGCCAGCAGTTATGCCCCGGGGACTACTGTCTACGAGCAGTACTTC
CASSYAPGTTVYEQYF
>NA|TRBV4-3|TRBJ2-1|TRBD1
TGCGCCAGCAGCCAAGATCGAGGACAGGGAAGCGGAAATGAGCAGTTCTTC
CASSQDRGQGSGNEQFF
>NA|TRBV7-9|TRBJ2-3|NA
TGTGCCAGCAGGCGGAGCACAGATACGCAGTATTTT
CASRRSTDTQYF
>NA|TRBV7-2|TRBJ2-7|TRBD2
TGTGCCAGCAGCTTACCCGGGGGGGGCCTCTGGTACTTC
CASSLPGGGLWYF
>NA|TRBV4-1|TRBJ1-5|NA
TGCGCCAGCAGCCAAGCGAGACAGAGTGATCAGCCCCAGCATTTT
CASSQARQSDQPQHF
>once|TRBV7-3|TRBJ1-1|TRBD1
TGTGCCAGCAGCTTAACGTTGGACAGGGGGACTGAAGCTTTCTTT
CASSLTLDRGTEAFF
>NA|TRBV6-5|TRBJ2-4|NA
TGTGCCAGCAGCCAGGGTTCCAAAAACATTCAGTACTTC
CASSQGSKNIQYF
>few|TRBV7-3|TRBJ2-7|NA
TGTGCCAGCAGCCTAAAGTGGGGGGACGAGCAGTACTTC
CASSLKWGDEQYF
>NA|TRBV20-1|TRBJ2-2|NA
TGCAGTGCTAGTCCTGTTAACACCGGGGAGCTGTTTTTT
CSASPVNTGELFF
>NA|TRBV11-2|TRBJ2-7|NA
TGTGCCAGCAGCGTCGGGACTGGCGAGCAGTACTTC
CASSVGTGEQYF
>NA|TRBV7-3|TRBJ2-3|TRBD2
TGTGCCAGCAGCTCCCCCGCGAGGGAGGGGGATACGCAGTATTTT
CASSSPAREGDTQYF
>NA|TRBV27|TRBJ1-6|TRBD1
TGTGCCAGCAGTTCACAGGGGCGCTCACCCCTCCACTTT
CASSSQGRSPLHF
>NA|TRBV30|TRBJ1-1|TRBD1
TGTGCCTGGGGGACAGCGCTAAGGGGCACTGAAGCTTTCTTT
CAWGTALRGTEAFF
>NA|TRBV5-5|TRBJ1-5|TRBD1
TGTGCCAGCAGCCCACTACCGGGACAGGGTTATCAGCCCCAGCATTTT
CASSPLPGQGYQPQHF
>NA|TRBV13|TRBJ2-3|NA
TGTGCCAGCAGCCCCGCGGGCGGGACAGATACGCAGTATTTT
CASSPAGGTDTQYF